Within the sample, the clone carrying this T cell receptor beta chain is medium-sized. This CDR3 region has 12 residues. Germline V gene sequence: CDR1 SGHVS, CDR2 FQNEAQ. With 1 base removed from V and 8 bases from J, the gap between germline ends came to 5 bases. TCRdb ran MiXCR on the reads and lists one entry per CDR3 protein. The top ten hold around a third of the sample, which has around 4,500 distinct CDR3 sequences, around 9.5% seen once. What was sequenced was CD4+ T cells from peripheral blood. The chain has TRBV7-8 and TRBJ2-2; D gene uncertain. This sequence originates from a human donor with rheumatoid arthritis. The CDR3 coding sequence is TGTGCCAGCAGCTTAGGCCGGGGGGAGCTGTTTTTT. Protein product: CASSLGRGELFF.